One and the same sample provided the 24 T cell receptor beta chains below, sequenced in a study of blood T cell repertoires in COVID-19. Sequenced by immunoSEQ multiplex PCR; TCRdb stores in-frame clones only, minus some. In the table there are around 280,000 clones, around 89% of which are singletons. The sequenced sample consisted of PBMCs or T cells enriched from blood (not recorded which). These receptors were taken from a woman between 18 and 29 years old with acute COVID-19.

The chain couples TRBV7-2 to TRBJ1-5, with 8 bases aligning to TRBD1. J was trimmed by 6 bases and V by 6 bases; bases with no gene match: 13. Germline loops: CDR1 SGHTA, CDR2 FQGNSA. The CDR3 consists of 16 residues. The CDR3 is CASRASPGGRGQPQHF. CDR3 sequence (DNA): TGTGCCAGCAGAGCTTCCCCAGGGGGCAGGGGTCAGCCCCAGCATTTT.

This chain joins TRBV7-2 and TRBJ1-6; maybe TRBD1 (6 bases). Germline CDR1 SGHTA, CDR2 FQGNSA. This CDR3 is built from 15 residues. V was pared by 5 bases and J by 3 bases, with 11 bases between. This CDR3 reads CASSRGSIYNSPLHF. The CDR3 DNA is TGTGCCAGCAGCAGGGGGAGTATCTATAATTCACCCCTCCACTTT.

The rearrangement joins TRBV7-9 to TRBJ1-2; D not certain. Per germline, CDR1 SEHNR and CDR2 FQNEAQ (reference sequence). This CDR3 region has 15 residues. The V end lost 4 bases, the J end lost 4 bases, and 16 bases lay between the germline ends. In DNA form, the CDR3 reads TGTGCCAGCAGCTCCCAGGCATCGGTTCCCTATGGCTACACCTTC. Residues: CASSSQASVPYGYTF.

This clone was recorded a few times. The CDR3 DNA reads as TGTGCCACCACCACCCTAGCGGGGAATGTCGAGCAGTACTTC. Amino acid sequence: CATTTLAGNVEQYF. This chain joins TRBV7-8 and TRBJ2-7; 9 bases match TRBD2. This CDR3 region has 14 residues. The V gene end was trimmed by 10 bases and the J gene end by 6 bases; junction bases not matched to a gene: 13. Germline V gives CDR1 SGHVS, CDR2 FQNEAQ.

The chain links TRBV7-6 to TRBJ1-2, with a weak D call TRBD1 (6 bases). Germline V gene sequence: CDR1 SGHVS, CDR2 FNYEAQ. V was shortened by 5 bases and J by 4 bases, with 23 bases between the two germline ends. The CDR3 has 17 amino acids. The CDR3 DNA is TGTGCCAGCAGCCCCACTTTTGGGCAGGGGAGACTCTATGGCTACACCTTC. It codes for CASSPTFGQGRLYGYTF.

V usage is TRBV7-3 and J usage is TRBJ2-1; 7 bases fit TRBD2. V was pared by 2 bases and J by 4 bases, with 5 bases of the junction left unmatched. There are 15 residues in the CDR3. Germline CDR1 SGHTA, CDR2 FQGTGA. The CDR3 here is CASSLGTSVYNEQFF. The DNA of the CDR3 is TGTGCCAGCAGCTTAGGTACTAGCGTATACAATGAGCAGTTCTTC. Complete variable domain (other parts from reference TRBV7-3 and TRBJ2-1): GAGVSQTPSNKVTEKGKYVELRCDPISGHTALYWYRQSLGQGPEFLIYFQGTGAADDSGLPNDRFFAVRPEGSVSTLKIQRTERGDSAVYLCASSLGTSVYNEQFFGPGTRLTVL.

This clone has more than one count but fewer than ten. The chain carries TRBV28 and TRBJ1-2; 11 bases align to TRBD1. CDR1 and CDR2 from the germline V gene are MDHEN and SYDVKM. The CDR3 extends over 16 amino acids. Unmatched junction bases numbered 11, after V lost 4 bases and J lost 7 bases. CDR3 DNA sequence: TGTGCCAGCAGTTCCGCCGGGACAGGGGGAATTATTGGCTACACCTTC. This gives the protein CASSSAGTGGIIGYTF.

The CDR3 protein is CASSPGGGTGSSYEQYF. The CDR3 nucleotides are TGTGCCAGCAGTCCGGGCGGCGGGACAGGGAGCTCCTACGAGCAGTACTTC. V is TRBV28 and J is TRBJ2-7; 9 bases fit TRBD1. The CDR3 is made up of 17 amino acids. V was pared by 5 bases and J by 0 bases, with 11 bases of the junction left unmatched. Per the germline V gene, CDR1 is MDHEN and CDR2 is SYDVKM.

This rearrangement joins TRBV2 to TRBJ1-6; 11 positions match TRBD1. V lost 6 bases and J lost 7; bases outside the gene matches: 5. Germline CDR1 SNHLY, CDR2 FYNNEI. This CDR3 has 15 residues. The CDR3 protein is CASRPDRGQNSPLHF. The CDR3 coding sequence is TGTGCCAGCAGGCCGGACAGGGGGCAGAATTCACCCCTCCACTTT.

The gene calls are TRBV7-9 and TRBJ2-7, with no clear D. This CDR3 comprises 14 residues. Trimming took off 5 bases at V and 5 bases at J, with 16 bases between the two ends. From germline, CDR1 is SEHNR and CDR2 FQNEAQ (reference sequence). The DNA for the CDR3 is TGTGCCAGCAGCCTCGAGTTGGCGGTCCACGAGCAGTACTTC. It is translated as CASSLELAVHEQYF.

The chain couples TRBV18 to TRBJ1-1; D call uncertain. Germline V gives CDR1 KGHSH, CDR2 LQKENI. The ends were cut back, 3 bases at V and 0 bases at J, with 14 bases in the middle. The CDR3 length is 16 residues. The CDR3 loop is CASSPVLAIMNTEAFF. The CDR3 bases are TGTGCCAGCTCACCCGTTTTGGCAATTATGAACACTGAAGCTTTCTTT.

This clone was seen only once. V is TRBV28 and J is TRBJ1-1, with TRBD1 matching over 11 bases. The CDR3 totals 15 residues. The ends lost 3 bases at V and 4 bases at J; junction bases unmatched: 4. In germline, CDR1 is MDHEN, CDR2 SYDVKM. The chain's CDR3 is CASSFAGTGGTEAFF. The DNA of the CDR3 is TGTGCCAGCAGTTTCGCCGGGACAGGGGGCACTGAAGCTTTCTTT. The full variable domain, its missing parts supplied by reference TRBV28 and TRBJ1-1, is DVKVTQSSRYLVKRTGEKVFLECVQDMDHENMFWYRQDPGLGLRLIYFSYDVKMKEKGDIPEGYSVSREKKERFSLILESASTNQTSMYLCASSFAGTGGTEAFFGQGTRLTVV.

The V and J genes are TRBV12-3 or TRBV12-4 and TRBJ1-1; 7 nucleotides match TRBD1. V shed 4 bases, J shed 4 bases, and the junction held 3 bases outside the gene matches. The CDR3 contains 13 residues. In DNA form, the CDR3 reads TGTGCCAGCAGTTCTCAGGGGGGCACTGAAGCTTTCTTT. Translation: CASSSQGGTEAFF.

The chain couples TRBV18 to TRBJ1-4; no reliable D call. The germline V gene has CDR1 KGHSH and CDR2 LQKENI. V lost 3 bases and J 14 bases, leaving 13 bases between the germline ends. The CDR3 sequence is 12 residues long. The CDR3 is CASSPGREWLFF. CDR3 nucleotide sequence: TGTGCCAGCTCACCCGGGCGGGAATGGCTGTTTTTT.

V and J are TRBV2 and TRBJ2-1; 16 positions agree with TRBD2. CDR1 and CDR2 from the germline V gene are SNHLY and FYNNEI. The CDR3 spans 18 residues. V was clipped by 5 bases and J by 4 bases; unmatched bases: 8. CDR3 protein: CASSKGLAGGAGYNEQFF. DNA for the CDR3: TGTGCCAGCAGTAAGGGACTAGCGGGAGGGGCTGGGTACAATGAGCAGTTCTTC.

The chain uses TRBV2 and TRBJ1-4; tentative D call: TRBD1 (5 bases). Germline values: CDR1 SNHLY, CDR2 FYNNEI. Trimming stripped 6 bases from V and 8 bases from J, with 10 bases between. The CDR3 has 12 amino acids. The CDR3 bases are TGTGCCAGCAGCCGACAGAGCGAAAAACTGTTTTTT. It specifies CASSRQSEKLFF.

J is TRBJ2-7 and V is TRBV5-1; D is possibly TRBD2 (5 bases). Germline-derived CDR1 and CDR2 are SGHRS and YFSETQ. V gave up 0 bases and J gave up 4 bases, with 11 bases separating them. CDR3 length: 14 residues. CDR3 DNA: TGCGCCAGCAGCTTGGCCCCGGGCGGGTACGAGCAGTACTTC. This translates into CASSLAPGGYEQYF.

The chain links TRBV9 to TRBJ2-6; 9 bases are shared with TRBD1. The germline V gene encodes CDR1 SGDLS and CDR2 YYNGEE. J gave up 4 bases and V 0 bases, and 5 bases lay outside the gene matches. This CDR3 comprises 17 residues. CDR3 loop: CASSVAGQGLGANVLTF. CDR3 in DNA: TGTGCCAGCAGCGTAGCGGGACAGGGACTGGGGGCCAACGTCCTGACTTTC.

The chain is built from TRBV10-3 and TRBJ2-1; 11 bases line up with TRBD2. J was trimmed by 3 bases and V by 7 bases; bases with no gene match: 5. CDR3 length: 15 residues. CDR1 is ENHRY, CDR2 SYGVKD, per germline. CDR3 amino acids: CAINAGTSGYNEQFF. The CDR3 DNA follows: TGTGCCATCAACGCCGGGACTAGCGGCTACAATGAGCAGTTCTTC.

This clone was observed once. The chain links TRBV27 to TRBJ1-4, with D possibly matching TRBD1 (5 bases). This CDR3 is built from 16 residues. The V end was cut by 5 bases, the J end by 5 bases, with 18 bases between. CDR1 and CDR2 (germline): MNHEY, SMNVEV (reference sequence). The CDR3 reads CASSHRPRNENEKLFF. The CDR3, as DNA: TGTGCCAGCAGTCACAGGCCTCGGAACGAAAATGAAAAACTGTTTTTT. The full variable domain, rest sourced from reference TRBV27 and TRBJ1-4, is EAQVTQNPRYLITVTGKKLTVTCSQNMNHEYMSWYRQDPGLGLRQIYYSMNVEVTDKGDVPEGYKVSRKEKRNFPLILESPSPNQTSLYFCASSHRPRNENEKLFFGSGTQLSVL.

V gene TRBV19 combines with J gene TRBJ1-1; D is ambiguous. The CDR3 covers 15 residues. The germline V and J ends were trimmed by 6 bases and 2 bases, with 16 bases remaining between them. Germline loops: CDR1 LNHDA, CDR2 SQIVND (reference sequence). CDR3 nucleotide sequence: TGTGCCAGTAGGCGACGTCAAAAACTAAACACTGAAGCTTTCTTT. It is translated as CASRRRQKLNTEAFF.

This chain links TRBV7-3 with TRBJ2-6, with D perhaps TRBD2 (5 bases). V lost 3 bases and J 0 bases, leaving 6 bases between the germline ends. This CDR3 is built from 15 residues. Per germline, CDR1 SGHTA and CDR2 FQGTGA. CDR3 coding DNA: TGTGCCAGCAGCTTCGGAGGCTCTGGGGCCAACGTCCTGACTTTC. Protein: CASSFGGSGANVLTF.

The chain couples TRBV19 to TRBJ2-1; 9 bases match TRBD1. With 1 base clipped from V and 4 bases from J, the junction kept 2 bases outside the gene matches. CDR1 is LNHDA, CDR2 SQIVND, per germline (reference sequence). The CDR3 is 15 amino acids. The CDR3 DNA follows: TGTGCCAGTAGTATAGGGACAGGGGTATACAATGAGCAGTTCTTC. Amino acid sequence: CASSIGTGVYNEQFF.

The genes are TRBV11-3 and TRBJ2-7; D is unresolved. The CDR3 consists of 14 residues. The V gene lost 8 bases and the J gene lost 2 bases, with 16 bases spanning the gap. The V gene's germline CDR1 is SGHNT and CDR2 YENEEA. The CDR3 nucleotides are TGTGCCAGCGGGCAGGCTTTCCCCACCTACGAGCAGTACTTC. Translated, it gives CASGQAFPTYEQYF.